Below, one T cell receptor (beta chain) is given with its context. What it binds is not known. TCRdb passed the 5' RACE reads through MiXCR, listing each CDR3 protein once. Among under 300,000 distinct CDR3 sequences listed, under 20% were seen once. The V gene's germline CDR1 is MRHNA and CDR2 SNTAGT. The CDR3 runs 13 residues. Losses at the gene ends were 6 bases for V and 8 bases for J; bases not matched to a gene: 9. This specimen comes from a study of T-cell memory formation after mild COVID-19. Study details: Each donor largely had its own TCR clusters. General study results and limits: CD8+ contracting clones occupied EMRA, while CD4+ ones occupied mainly CM and EM. Detection of some responders pre-infection suggested pre-existing cross-reactive memory T cells participated.

Specimen: PBMCs or a T cell subset sorted from them (not recorded which). The chain combines TRBV6-4 with TRBJ1-2; 7 positions agree with TRBD1. The receptor's source is a man aged 18-30 years who had mild COVID-19 (a few samples of this study predate the infection). Cell type and time point are not known. The CDR3 sequence is CASSPTGTAGYTF. CDR3 in DNA: TGTGCCAGCAGCCCGACCGGGACAGCGGGCTACACCTTC.